This TCR beta chain was identified in a study of CXCR3-negative and CXCR3-positive naive CD8 T cells. General observations from the study: TRB CDR3s were more hydrophobic in CXCR3-positive than in CXCR3-negative naive cells. The study found CXCR3 expression partially decreased after cryopreservation and ran most assays on fresh PBMCs.

A CD45RO-CCR7+CD27+CD95- phenotype identified naive CD8+ T cells. A remark on this clonotype: The antigen remains undetermined.

The CDR3 sequence is 14 residues long. Germline V gives CDR1 MDHEN, CDR2 SYDVKM. Libraries of TRB cDNA were made by 5' RACE and carried UMIs. TCRdb processed the 5' RACE reads again and assigns one entry to each CDR3 protein, with no DNA. The listing records some 60,000 distinct CDR3 sequences. The sequencing sample was made of naive CXCR3+ CD8+ T cells from blood. As to subset: CD45RO-CCR7+CD27+CD95- naive CD8+ T cells expressing CXCR3 (TNR3+). The V gene is TRBV28, the J gene TRBJ2-1; TCRdb's assignment of TRBD1 cannot be checked, as there is no DNA. This TCR was recovered from a human donor in good health. Some clones in this sample may be carry-over from other donors' samples. The CDR3 loop is CASSPRTGFGEQFF.